A single sample is the source of the 30 T cell receptor beta chains below, sequenced in a study of blood T cell repertoires in COVID-19. This table comes from immunoSEQ multiplex PCR, and its TCRdb copy is limited to in-frame clones, with some not included. Here the sample spans about 280,000 clones, 88% being singletons. Sequenced: peripheral blood. These TCRs come from a man aged 18 to 30 with active or convalescent COVID-19.

The chain links TRBV5-6 to TRBJ1-2; the D gene is possibly TRBD1 (5 bases). V was cut by 0 bases and J by 5 bases, with 11 bases left in between. CDR1 is SGHDT and CDR2 is YYEEEE in the germline V gene. CDR3 length equals 14 residues. The CDR3, as DNA: TGTGCCAGCAGCTTGGCTTATACAGGTTATGGCTACACCTTC. It translates to CASSLAYTGYGYTF.

In regard to this clone: Additional DNA sequences in this sample encode the identical CDR3. The chain employs TRBV19 and TRBJ1-1; D is unresolved. With 1 base removed from V and 7 bases from J, the gap between germline ends came to 7 bases. Germline-derived CDR1 and CDR2 are LNHDA and SQIVND (reference sequence). The length of the CDR3 is 12 residues. CDR3 protein: CASSIALGEAFF. DNA for the CDR3: TGTGCCAGTAGTATAGCACTAGGTGAAGCTTTCTTT.

The chain is built from TRBV27 and TRBJ2-1; 7 bases align to TRBD1. The CDR3 spans 15 residues. Germline CDR1 MNHEY, CDR2 SMNVEV (reference sequence). V trimming: 2 bases; J trimming: 5 bases; junction bases outside the gene matches: 6. The CDR3 DNA reads TGTGCCAGCAGTTTAGGCCTGGGGACAGACAATGAGCAGTTCTTC. Amino acid sequence: CASSLGLGTDNEQFF.

The rearrangement uses TRBV5-5 and TRBJ1-2; perhaps TRBD1 as D (6 bases). CDR1 is SGHKS, CDR2 YYEKEE, per germline (reference sequence). With 1 base removed from V and 6 bases from J, the gap between germline ends came to 22 bases. This CDR3 is 17 amino acids long. CDR3 DNA sequence: TGTGCCAGCAGCTTGACCGGGACACCGTTTAAGGGGGATGGCTACACCTTC. Protein product: CASSLTGTPFKGDGYTF.

The chain couples TRBV3-1 (or the pseudogene TRBV3-2) to TRBJ2-3; TRBD2 agrees at 12 bases. V lost 0 bases to trimming and J lost 2 bases; unmatched junction nucleotides: 12. CDR1 is LGHDT and CDR2 is YNNKEL in the germline V gene (reference sequence). CDR3 length: 20 residues. This chain's CDR3 is CASSQDLFLAGGTTTDTQYF. In DNA form, the CDR3 reads TGTGCCAGCAGCCAAGACTTGTTTCTAGCGGGGGGGACAACCACAGATACGCAGTATTTT.

This clone was recorded only once. V gene TRBV10-1 combines with J gene TRBJ1-6; D not resolved. CDR3 size: 17 residues. The germline V and J ends were trimmed by 4 bases and 0 bases, with 13 bases remaining between them. The V gene's germline CDR1 is WNHNN and CDR2 SYGVQD (reference sequence). CDR3 in DNA: TGCGCCAGCAGTGGACTCCCGTTTCTCTCCTATAATTCACCCCTCCACTTT. It specifies CASSGLPFLSYNSPLHF.

J is TRBJ2-5 and V is TRBV25-1; 13 bases fit TRBD2. The germline V gene encodes CDR1 MGHDK and CDR2 SYGVNS. The CDR3 is made up of 16 amino acids. Germline trimming cut 5 bases from V and 5 bases from J; bases unmatched to any gene: 8. CDR3 residues: CASSLTSGGEWETQYF. The DNA for the CDR3 is TGTGCCAGCAGTCTCACTAGCGGGGGGGAGTGGGAGACCCAGTACTTC. Variable domain in full (rest from reference TRBV25-1 and TRBJ2-5): EADIYQTPRYLVIGTGKKITLECSQTMGHDKMYWYQQDPGMELHLIHYSYGVNSTEKGDLSSESTVSRIRTEHFPLTLESARPSHTSQYLCASSLTSGGEWETQYFGPGTRLLVL.

The CDR3 sequence is CASSWTANYGYTF. CDR3 in DNA: TGTGCCAGCAGTTGGACAGCTAACTATGGCTACACCTTC. The V gene is TRBV7-2, the J gene TRBJ1-2, with TRBD1 as a possible D gene (6 bases). This CDR3 has 13 residues. Trimming stripped 6 bases from V and 0 bases from J, with 8 bases between. Per the germline V gene, CDR1 is SGHTA and CDR2 is FQGNSA.

The chain joins TRBV24-1 to TRBJ2-2, with TRBD1 matching 9 bases. The CDR3 runs to 16 residues. V gave up 4 bases and J gave up 4 bases; unmatched junction bases: 6. Germline loops: CDR1 KGHDR, CDR2 SFDVKD. CDR3 nucleotides: TGTGCCACCAGTGACCCCGGACAGGGGAGCACCGGGGAGCTGTTTTTT. It is translated as CATSDPGQGSTGELFF.

This clone was detected only a few times. The chain is built from TRBV2 and TRBJ1-1, with D tentatively TRBD1 (6 bases). Germline CDR1 SNHLY, CDR2 FYNNEI. V was pared by 6 bases and J by 3 bases, with 11 bases between. The CDR3 sequence is 13 residues long. The CDR3 DNA reads as TGTGCCAGCAGCCGACAGGTTTACACTGAAGCTTTCTTT. Residues: CASSRQVYTEAFF.

The chain employs TRBV19 and TRBJ2-3; D might be TRBD1 (5 bases). The CDR3 runs to 15 residues. Germline V lookup: CDR1 LNHDA, CDR2 SQIVND (reference sequence). The V end lost 9 bases, the J end lost 2 bases, and 18 bases lay between the germline ends. CDR3 amino acids: CASKKADSHTDTQYF. The DNA for the CDR3 is TGTGCCAGCAAAAAAGCTGACAGCCACACAGATACGCAGTATTTT.

The gene calls are TRBV19 and TRBJ2-7, with 9 bases that match TRBD1. CDR3 size: 16 residues. The germline V gene has CDR1 LNHDA and CDR2 SQIVND (reference sequence). Trimming at V came to 1 base and at J to 5 bases, leaving 9 bases not matched to a gene. CDR3 region: CASSIADRGTRDEQYF. Written as DNA, the CDR3 is TGTGCCAGTAGTATAGCTGACAGGGGGACTCGGGACGAGCAGTACTTC.

This clone has a single count. The genes are TRBV11-2 and TRBJ2-7, with 8 bases lining up with TRBD1. CDR3 size: 16 residues. After removal of 2 bases from V and 0 bases from J, the junction contained 6 bases not matched to a gene. CDR1 and CDR2 from the germline V gene are SGHAT and FQNNGV. CDR3 nucleotides: TGTGCCAGCAGCTTACAGACAGGGGCCGACTCCTACGAGCAGTACTTC. Its translation: CASSLQTGADSYEQYF. Full variable domain (rest looked up from reference TRBV11-2 and TRBJ2-7): EAGVAQSPRYKIIEKRQSVAFWCNPISGHATLYWYQQILGQGPKLLIQFQNNGVVDDSQLPKDRFSAERLKGVDSTLKIQPAKLEDSAVYLCASSLQTGADSYEQYFGPGTRLTVT.

The chain recombines TRBV13 with TRBJ2-7; D gene unclear. This CDR3 spans 12 amino acids. V was cut by 2 bases and J by 5 bases, with 7 bases left in between. Per the germline V gene, CDR1 is PRHDT and CDR2 is FYEKMQ (reference sequence). The CDR3 bases are TGTGCCAGCAGCTTACAGGCCAACGAGCAGTACTTC. It is translated as CASSLQANEQYF.

CDR3 DNA sequence: TGCGCCAGCAGACTAACCGGGACAGGGATCAATCAGCCCCAGCATTTT. This gives the protein CASRLTGTGINQPQHF. The chain has TRBV5-1 and TRBJ1-5; 9 positions agree with TRBD1. There are 16 residues in the CDR3. Germline V lookup: CDR1 SGHRS, CDR2 YFSETQ. Trimming took 5 bases from V and 3 from J; bases not matched to a gene: 9.

V usage is TRBV24-1 and J usage is TRBJ2-3, with 10 bases identical to TRBD1. Germline CDR1 reads KGHDR; CDR2 reads SFDVKD. V lost 3 bases, J lost 0 bases, and 2 bases stayed unmatched. There are 16 residues in the CDR3. The CDR3: CATSDRQGASTDTQYF. In DNA form, the CDR3 reads TGTGCCACCAGTGATCGACAGGGGGCTAGCACAGATACGCAGTATTTT.

The chain carries TRBV6-5 and TRBJ2-4, with 9 bases matching TRBD1. V was clipped by 5 bases and J by 6 bases; unmatched bases: 5. The germline V gene encodes CDR1 MNHEY and CDR2 SVGAGI. The CDR3 loop spans 14 amino acids. CDR3 sequence reads: CASSRDRDLNIQYF. As DNA, the CDR3 is TGTGCCAGCAGTCGGGACAGGGACCTAAACATTCAGTACTTC.

V usage is TRBV5-3 and J usage is TRBJ2-3; D not certain. TRBV5-3 is labeled an ORF, and its function is uncertain. V lost 4 bases and J lost 2, with 8 bases in between. The CDR3 runs 13 residues. CDR3 amino acids: CARSSRYTDTQYF. The DNA of the CDR3 is TGTGCCAGAAGCAGCCGGTACACAGATACGCAGTATTTT.

The V and J genes are TRBV3-1 (or the pseudogene TRBV3-2) and TRBJ1-1, with D perhaps matching TRBD1 (6 bases). V lost 1 base and J 7 bases, leaving 16 bases between the germline ends. CDR1 LGHDT and CDR2 YNNKEL come from the germline V gene (reference sequence). This CDR3 contains 15 residues. CDR3 in amino acids: CASSQGSTGQSEAFF. The CDR3, as DNA: TGTGCCAGCAGCCAAGGAAGTACAGGGCAAAGTGAAGCTTTCTTT.

This chain uses TRBV5-1 with TRBJ2-2; TRBD1 agrees at 10 bases. Germline V gene data show CDR1 as SGHRS and CDR2 as YFSETQ. The CDR3 runs to 16 residues. J gave up 7 bases and V 2 bases, and 8 bases lay outside the gene matches. CDR3 DNA: TGCGCCAGCAGCTTAAGTTCGGGACAGGGGAGCGGGGAGCTGTTTTTT. It codes for CASSLSSGQGSGELFF.

The rearrangement links TRBV15 to TRBJ1-5, with TRBD1 matching 8 bases. Germline CDR1 and CDR2: LNHNV and YYDKDF (reference sequence). Trimming removed 4 bases from V and 2 bases from J; junction bases left unmatched: 4. The CDR3 covers 15 residues. The CDR3 DNA follows: TGTGCCACCAGCACTTTACAGGGGGGCAATCAGCCCCAGCATTTT. It codes for CATSTLQGGNQPQHF.

The chain recombines TRBV20-1 with TRBJ2-7; D may be TRBD1 or TRBD2 (5 bases each). This CDR3 is 12 amino acids long. Germline CDR1 reads DFQATT; CDR2 reads SNEGSKA (reference sequence). Trimming left V 3 bases short and J 5 bases short, with 11 bases between. The CDR3 sequence is CSASDRGNEQYF. The CDR3 bases are TGCAGTGCTAGTGACAGAGGGAACGAGCAGTACTTC.

The chain carries TRBV6-5 and TRBJ1-6, with a weak D call TRBD1 (6 bases). CDR1 and CDR2 from the germline V gene are MNHEY and SVGAGI. Trimming took off 6 bases at V and 4 bases at J, with 10 bases between the two ends. The CDR3 extends over 14 amino acids. Written as DNA, the CDR3 is TGTGCCAGCAGCAGACAGGATTATAATTCACCCCTCCACTTT. Protein: CASSRQDYNSPLHF.

This clone was counted once. The V and J genes are TRBV6-2 or TRBV6-3 and TRBJ1-6; D remains unclear. Germline CDR1 is MNHEY and CDR2 is SVGEGT. V gave up 2 bases and J gave up 0 bases, with 14 bases separating them. This CDR3 has 18 residues. CDR3 region: CASSYGNMGSSYNSPLHF. CDR3 nucleotide sequence: TGTGCCAGCAGTTACGGCAACATGGGGAGCTCCTATAATTCACCCCTCCACTTT.

The CDR3 coding sequence is TGCGCCAGCAGCTTTACTTCGGGACTAGCGGGATACGAGCAGTACTTC. This sequence encodes CASSFTSGLAGYEQYF. The gene calls are TRBV5-1 and TRBJ2-7; 13 bases agree with TRBD2. Trimming at V came to 2 bases and at J to 4 bases, leaving 6 bases not matched to a gene. CDR1 SGHRS and CDR2 YFSETQ come from the germline V gene. This CDR3 spans 16 amino acids. The full variable domain, rest sourced from reference TRBV5-1 and TRBJ2-7, is KAGVTQTPRYLIKTRGQQVTLSCSPISGHRSVSWYQQTPGQGLQFLFEYFSETQRNKGNFPGRFSGRQFSNSRSEMNVSTLELGDSALYLCASSFTSGLAGYEQYFGPGTRLTVT.

The chain carries TRBV6-2 or TRBV6-3 and TRBJ1-2; weak D call: TRBD1 (6 bases). In germline, CDR1 is MNHEY, CDR2 SVGEGT. V dropped 2 bases and J dropped 8 bases, with 12 bases sitting between them. The CDR3 extends over 13 amino acids. Written as DNA, the CDR3 is TGTGCCAGCAGTTACCCTGACAGGAACGGCTACACCTTC. This encodes CASSYPDRNGYTF.

The rearrangement links TRBV6-6 to TRBJ2-3; 11 positions agree with TRBD2. V shed 2 bases and J 5 bases; nucleotides not matched to a gene: 6. CDR3 length: 16 amino acids. Looked up from germline, CDR1 is MNHNY and CDR2 is SVGAGI (reference sequence). CDR3 amino acids: CASSYPLTSGEDTQYF. CDR3 DNA sequence: TGTGCCAGCAGTTACCCGTTGACTAGCGGGGAAGATACGCAGTATTTT.

The V call is TRBV5-1, the J call TRBJ1-5; 8 bases are a match to TRBD1. Trimming took 2 bases from V and 4 from J; bases not matched to a gene: 5. The CDR3 has 15 residues. Germline V gene sequence: CDR1 SGHRS, CDR2 YFSETQ. The CDR3: CASSLWTGPNQPQHF. The CDR3 DNA is TGCGCCAGCAGCTTATGGACAGGGCCAAATCAGCCCCAGCATTTT.

This clone came up once. The chain links TRBV7-2 to TRBJ2-7; TRBD2 is a possible D gene (7 bases). CDR1 is SGHTA and CDR2 is FQGNSA in the germline V gene. The CDR3 has 13 amino acids. Trimming shortened V by 1 base and J by 6 bases, and 10 bases separated the two germline ends. The CDR3 DNA sequence: TGTGCCAGCAGCTTAGGAGGGGGGGGCGAGCAGTACTTC. It translates to CASSLGGGGEQYF.

The gene calls are TRBV27 and TRBJ1-3, with 7 bases that match TRBD1. The CDR3 consists of 15 residues. With 6 bases clipped from V and 0 bases from J, the junction kept 5 bases outside the gene matches. The germline gives CDR1 MNHEY, CDR2 SMNVEV (reference sequence). CDR3 DNA sequence: TGTGCCAGCAGCTACAGGGGTCCCTCTGGAAACACCATATATTTT. Translation: CASSYRGPSGNTIYF.